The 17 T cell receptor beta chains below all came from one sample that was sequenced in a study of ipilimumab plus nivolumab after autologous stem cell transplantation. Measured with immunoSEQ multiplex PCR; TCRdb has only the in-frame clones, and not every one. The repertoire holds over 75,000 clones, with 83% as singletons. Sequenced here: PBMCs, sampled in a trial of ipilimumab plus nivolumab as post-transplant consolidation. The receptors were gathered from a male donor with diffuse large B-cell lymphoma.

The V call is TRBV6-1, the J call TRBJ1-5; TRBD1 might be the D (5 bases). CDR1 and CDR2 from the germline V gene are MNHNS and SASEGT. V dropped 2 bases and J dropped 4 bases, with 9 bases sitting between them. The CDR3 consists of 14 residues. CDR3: CASSESGGNQPQHF. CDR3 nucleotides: TGTGCCAGCAGTGAATCCGGGGGTAATCAGCCCCAGCATTTT.

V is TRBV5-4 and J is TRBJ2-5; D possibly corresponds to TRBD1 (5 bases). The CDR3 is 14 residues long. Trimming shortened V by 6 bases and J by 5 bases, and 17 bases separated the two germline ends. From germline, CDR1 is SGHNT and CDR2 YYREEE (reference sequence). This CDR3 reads CASTPGRAGETQYF. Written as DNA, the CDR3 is TGTGCCAGCACCCCGGGTCGCGCAGGGGAGACCCAGTACTTC.

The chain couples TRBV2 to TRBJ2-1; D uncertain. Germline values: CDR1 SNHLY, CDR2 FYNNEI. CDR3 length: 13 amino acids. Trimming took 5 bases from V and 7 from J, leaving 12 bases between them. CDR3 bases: TGTGCCAGCAGTTCCTCTAGTGGGAATGAGCAGTTCTTC. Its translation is CASSSSSGNEQFF.

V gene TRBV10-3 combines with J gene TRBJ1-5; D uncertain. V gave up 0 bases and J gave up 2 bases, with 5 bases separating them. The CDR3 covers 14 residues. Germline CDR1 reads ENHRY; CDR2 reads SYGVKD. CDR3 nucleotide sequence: TGTGCCATCAGTGAGTCAGGCGGCAATCAGCCCCAGCATTTT. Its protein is CAISESGGNQPQHF.

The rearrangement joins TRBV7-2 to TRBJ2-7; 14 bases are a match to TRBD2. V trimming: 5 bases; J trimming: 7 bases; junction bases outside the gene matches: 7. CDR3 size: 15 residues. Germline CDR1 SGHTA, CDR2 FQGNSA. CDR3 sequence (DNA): TGTGCCAGCAGCCCTGAGGGACTAGCGGGGGCAGAGCAGTACTTC. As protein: CASSPEGLAGAEQYF.

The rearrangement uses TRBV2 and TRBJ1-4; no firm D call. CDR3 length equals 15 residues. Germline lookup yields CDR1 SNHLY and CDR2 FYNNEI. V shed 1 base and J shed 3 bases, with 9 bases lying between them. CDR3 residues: CASSEVGLPNEKLFF. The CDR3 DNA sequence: TGTGCCAGCAGTGAAGTAGGGCTGCCTAATGAAAAACTGTTTTTT.

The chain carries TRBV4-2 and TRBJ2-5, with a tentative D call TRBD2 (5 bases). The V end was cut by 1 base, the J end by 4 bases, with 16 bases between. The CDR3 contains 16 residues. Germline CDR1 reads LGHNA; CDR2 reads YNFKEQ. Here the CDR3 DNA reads TGTGCCAGCAGCCAAGGTACGACACGGGCGGGAGAGACCCAGTACTTC. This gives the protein CASSQGTTRAGETQYF.

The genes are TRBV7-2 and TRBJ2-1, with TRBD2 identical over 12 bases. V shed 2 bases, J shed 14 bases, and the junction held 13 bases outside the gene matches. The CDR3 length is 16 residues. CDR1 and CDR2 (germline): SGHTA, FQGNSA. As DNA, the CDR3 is TGTGCCAGCAGCTTAAGTCGGGCTAGCGGGGGGGCCGGAGAGTTCTTC. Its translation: CASSLSRASGGAGEFF.

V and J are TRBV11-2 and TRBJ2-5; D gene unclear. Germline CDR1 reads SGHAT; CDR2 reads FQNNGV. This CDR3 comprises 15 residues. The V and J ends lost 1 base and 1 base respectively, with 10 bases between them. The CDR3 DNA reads TGTGCCAGCAGCTTAGTTGGGCTCTTCCAAGAGACCCAGTACTTC. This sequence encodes CASSLVGLFQETQYF. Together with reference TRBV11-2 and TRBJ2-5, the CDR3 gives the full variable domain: EAGVAQSPRYKIIEKRQSVAFWCNPISGHATLYWYQQILGQGPKLLIQFQNNGVVDDSQLPKDRFSAERLKGVDSTLKIQPAKLEDSAVYLCASSLVGLFQETQYFGPGTRLLVL.

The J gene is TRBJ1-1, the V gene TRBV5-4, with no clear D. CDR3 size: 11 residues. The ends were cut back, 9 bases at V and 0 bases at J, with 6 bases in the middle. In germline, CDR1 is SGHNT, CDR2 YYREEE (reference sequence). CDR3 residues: CATSMNTEAFF. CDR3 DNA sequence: TGTGCCACCTCGATGAACACTGAAGCTTTCTTT.

As DNA, the CDR3 is TGTGCCAGCAGTCCCACCCGAGTATCCGAGCAGTACTTC. It specifies CASSPTRVSEQYF. The rearrangement uses TRBV2 and TRBJ2-7; D not certain. This CDR3 comprises 13 residues. CDR1 is SNHLY, CDR2 FYNNEI, per germline. V lost 5 bases, J lost 6 bases, and 14 bases lay in between.

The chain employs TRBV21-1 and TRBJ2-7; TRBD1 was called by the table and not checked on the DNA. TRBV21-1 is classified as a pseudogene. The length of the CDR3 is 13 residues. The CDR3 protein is CASSKGQGYEQYF. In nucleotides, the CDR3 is TGTGCCAGCAGCAAGGGACAGGGCTACGAGCAGTACTTC.

CDR3 sequence: CAISGRQANTGELFF. The DNA of the CDR3 is TGTGCCATCAGTGGACGACAGGCGAACACCGGGGAGCTGTTTTTT. The V call is TRBV10-3, the J call TRBJ2-2; possible D gene TRBD1, 6 bases. The V and J ends lost 4 bases and 0 bases respectively, with 9 bases between them. The CDR3 has 15 residues. Germline V gene data show CDR1 as ENHRY and CDR2 as SYGVKD.

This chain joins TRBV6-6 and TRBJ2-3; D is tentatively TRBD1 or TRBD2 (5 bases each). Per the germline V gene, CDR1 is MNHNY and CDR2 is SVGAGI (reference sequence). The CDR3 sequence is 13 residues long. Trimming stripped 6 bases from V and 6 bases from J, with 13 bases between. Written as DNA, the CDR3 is TGTGCCAGCAGCCCCCCCTGGGGGGATACGCAGTATTTT. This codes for CASSPPWGDTQYF.

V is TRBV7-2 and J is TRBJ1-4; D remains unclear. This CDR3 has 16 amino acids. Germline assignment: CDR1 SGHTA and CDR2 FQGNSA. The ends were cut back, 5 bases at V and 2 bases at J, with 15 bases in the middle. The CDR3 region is CASSRGGPVTNEKLFF. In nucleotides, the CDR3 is TGTGCCAGCAGCCGCGGTGGTCCCGTTACTAATGAAAAACTGTTTTTT.

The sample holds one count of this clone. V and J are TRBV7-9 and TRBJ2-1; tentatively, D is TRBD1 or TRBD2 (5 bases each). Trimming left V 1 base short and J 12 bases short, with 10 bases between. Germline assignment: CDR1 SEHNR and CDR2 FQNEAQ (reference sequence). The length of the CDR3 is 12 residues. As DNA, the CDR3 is TGTGCCAGCAGCTTAGAGGTGGGGGTGCAGTTCTTC. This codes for CASSLEVGVQFF.

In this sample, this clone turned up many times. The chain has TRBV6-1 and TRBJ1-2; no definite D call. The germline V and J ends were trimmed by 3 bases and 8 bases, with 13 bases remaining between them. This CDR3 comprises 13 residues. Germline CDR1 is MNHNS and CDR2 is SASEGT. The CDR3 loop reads CASSESGTRGYTF. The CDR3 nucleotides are TGTGCCAGCAGTGAGAGTGGTACCAGGGGCTACACCTTC.